This TCR beta chain was sequenced in a study of T cell responses to AZD1222 COVID-19 vaccine (dated by TCRdb to about 2021). Study-level background: TCR sequencing covered more than 230 trial participants: 207 given two doses of AZD1222 and around 25 given two doses of MenACWY control vaccine. Trial participants were enrolled by age into subgroups of 18-55, 56-69 and 70-plus years, and roughly 160, 29 and 62 TCR-sequenced participants, respectively, were included in these subgroups. Points the paper makes about the study in general: Only five to seven AZD1222 recipients were SARS-CoV-2 seropositive at baseline, limiting conclusions about previously exposed vaccinees. After two AZD1222 doses, both the breadth and the depth of spike-specific TCRs were significantly higher than at day 0 and than in MenACWY recipients. Because no samples from the day 14 peak response were available, repertoires could be characterized only after the peak T cell response. Nearly half of unique spike-specific TCRs reportedly recognized epitopes outside regions mutated in the B.1.351 and B.1.1.7 variants. Participants were mostly white British and included more females than males, and it was suggested by the authors that clonal diversity may have been underestimated. Vaccine-associated CD4 TCRs spanned the whole spike protein, with dominant responses in regions 160-218 and 743-854. The 56-69-year group was small, and its depth increase did not reach significance, likely because of low power.

What this sample's time point label stands for: about 28 days (+/-7) after the second vaccine dose. AZD1222 recipients with second doses at about 4 weeks or about 12 weeks were pooled, because spike-specific TCR depth and breadth did not differ between schedules. The vaccinee samples were drawn from two UK trials, COV001 and COV002, one of which was a single-blind randomized controlled phase 2/3 trial testing AZD1222 (ChAdOx1 nCoV-19) in healthy adults. For TCRbeta chain sequencing, PBMC samples from trial participants were taken at day 0 and at day 28 after the second dose. From its cysteine to its phenylalanine, the CDR3 spans 13 amino acids. Here the CDR3 DNA is all that survives: 39 bases in frame from base 1. V is shortened by 0 bases, J by 1 base, and the region joining them spans 5 bases. From a lookup of the germline V gene (reference sequence), CDR1 and CDR2 are SGHKS and YYEKEE. On this clone itself: What antigen it recognizes has not been identified. It has no much larger one-base neighbor in the sample; base qualities were not kept.

The CDR3 regions of human TCRbeta chains were subjected to immunosequencing. The paper's processing steps were these. TCRs in the repertoires were matched against a reference library of SARS-CoV-2-specific TCRs that had been generated with the MIRA antigen-specificity platform. Breadth meant the fraction of unique TCRs that were SARS-CoV-2-associated, whereas depth meant the fraction of total T cells that were SARS-CoV-2-associated. Using the MIRA data, every spike-specific TCR was mapped to the spike region that the TCR reacted to and assigned to either a CD4 or a CD8 class. Log10-transformed breadth and depth values were compared by one-way ANOVA with Sidak's multiple comparisons tests. TCRdb provides this immuneACCESS table in a form limited to in-frame rearrangements. Some clones are lacking; in checked studies, under half of them reflect an unresolved V gene, and why the rest are absent is not known. V, J and clone size were drawn from that table, and D and trimming were deduced from the DNA. The sample includes about 69,000 clones, with less than 85% observed a single time. The ten top clones hold 20% to 25% of the sample.

Sequencing was performed on peripheral blood, taken 28 days after the second AZD1222 dose. This chain joins TRBV5-5 to TRBJ2-7, with no reliable assignment of the D segment. This receptor was obtained from an adult who received the AZD1222 COVID-19 vaccine. The sequenced DNA: TGTGCCAGCAGCTTGGTCGGGTCCTACGAGCAGTACTTC. Its protein is CASSLVGSYEQYF.